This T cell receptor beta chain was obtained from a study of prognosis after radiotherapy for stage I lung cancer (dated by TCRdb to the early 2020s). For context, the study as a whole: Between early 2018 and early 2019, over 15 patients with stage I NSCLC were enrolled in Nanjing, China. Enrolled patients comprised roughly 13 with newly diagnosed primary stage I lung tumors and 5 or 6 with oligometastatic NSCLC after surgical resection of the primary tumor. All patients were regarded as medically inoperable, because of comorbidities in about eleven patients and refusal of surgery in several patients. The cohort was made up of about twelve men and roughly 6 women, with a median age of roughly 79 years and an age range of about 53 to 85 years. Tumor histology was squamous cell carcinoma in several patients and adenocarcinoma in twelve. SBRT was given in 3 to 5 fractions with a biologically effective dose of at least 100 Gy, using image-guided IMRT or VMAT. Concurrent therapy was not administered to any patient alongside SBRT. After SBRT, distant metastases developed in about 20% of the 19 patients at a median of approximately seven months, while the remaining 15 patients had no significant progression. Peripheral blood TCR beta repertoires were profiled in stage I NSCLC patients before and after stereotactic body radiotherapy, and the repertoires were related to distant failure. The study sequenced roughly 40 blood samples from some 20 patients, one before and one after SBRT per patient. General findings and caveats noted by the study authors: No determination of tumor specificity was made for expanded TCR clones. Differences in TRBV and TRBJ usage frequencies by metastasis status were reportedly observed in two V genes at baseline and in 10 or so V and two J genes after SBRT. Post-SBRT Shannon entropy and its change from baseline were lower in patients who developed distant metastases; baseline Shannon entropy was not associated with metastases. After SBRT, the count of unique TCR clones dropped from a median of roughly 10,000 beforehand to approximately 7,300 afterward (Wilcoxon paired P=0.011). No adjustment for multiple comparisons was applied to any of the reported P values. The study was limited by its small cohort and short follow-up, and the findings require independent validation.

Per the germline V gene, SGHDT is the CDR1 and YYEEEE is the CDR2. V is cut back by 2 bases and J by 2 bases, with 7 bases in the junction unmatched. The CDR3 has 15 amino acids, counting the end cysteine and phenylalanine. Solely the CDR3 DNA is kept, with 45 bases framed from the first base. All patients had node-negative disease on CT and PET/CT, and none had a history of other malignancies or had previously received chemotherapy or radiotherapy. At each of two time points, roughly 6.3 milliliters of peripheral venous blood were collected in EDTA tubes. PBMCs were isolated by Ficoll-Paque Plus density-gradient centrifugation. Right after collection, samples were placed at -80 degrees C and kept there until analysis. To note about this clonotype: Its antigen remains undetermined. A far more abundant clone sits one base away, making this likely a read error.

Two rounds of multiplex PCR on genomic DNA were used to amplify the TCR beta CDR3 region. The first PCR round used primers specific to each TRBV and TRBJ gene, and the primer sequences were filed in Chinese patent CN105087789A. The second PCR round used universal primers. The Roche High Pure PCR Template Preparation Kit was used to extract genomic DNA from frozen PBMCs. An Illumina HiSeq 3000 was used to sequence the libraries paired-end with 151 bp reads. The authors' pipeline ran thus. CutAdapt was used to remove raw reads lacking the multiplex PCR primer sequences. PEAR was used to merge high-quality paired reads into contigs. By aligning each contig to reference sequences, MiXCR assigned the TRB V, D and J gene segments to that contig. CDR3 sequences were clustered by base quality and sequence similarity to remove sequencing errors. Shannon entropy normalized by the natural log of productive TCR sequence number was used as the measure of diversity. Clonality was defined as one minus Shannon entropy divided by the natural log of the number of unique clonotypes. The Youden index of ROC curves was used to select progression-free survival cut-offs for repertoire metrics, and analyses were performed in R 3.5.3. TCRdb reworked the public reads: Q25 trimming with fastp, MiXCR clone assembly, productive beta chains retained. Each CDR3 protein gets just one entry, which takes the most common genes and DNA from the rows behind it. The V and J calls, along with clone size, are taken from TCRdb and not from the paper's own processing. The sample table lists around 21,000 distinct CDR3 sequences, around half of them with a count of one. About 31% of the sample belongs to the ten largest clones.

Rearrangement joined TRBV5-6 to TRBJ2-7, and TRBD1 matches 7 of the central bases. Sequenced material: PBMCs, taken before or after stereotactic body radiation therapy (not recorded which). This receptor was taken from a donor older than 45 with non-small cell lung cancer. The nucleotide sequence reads TGTGCCAGCAGCTTTGCCGGGACAGAAACCTACGAGCAGTACTTC. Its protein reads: CASSFAGTETYEQYF.